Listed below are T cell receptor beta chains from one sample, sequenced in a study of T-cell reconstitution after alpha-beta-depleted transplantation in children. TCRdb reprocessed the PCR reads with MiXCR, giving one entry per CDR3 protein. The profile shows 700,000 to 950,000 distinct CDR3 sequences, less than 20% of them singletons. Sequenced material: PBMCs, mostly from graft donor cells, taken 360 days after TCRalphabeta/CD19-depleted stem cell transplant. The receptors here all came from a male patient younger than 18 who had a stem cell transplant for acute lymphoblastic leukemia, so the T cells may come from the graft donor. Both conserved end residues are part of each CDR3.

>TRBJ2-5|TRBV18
CASSLRQGQETQYF
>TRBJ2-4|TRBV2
CASSVSRTIQYF
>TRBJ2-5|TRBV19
CASSIDRGQETQYF
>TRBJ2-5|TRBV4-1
CASSQPGTGVPQYF
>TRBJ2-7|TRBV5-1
CASGSREGFEQYF
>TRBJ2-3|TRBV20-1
CSAKEAPDTQYF
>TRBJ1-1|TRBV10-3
CAISEGSPNTEAFF
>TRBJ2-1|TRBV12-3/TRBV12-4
CASSLGLGPLVHEQFF
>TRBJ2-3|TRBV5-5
CASSLQSGRESDTQYF
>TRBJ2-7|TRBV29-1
CSVEWTRIPYEQYF
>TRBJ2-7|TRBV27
CASSLLGGADPLFYEQYF
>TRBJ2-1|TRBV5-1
CASSLVSGGFYNEQFF
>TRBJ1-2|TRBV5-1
CASRRGMNGYTF
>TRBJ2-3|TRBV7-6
CASRVGSTTDTQYF
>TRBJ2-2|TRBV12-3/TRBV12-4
CASPMGLANTGELFF
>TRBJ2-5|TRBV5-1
CASSFKTRDTRRETQYF